This T cell receptor beta chain was documented in a study of cytomegalovirus exposure and HLA in healthy donors. Germline loops: CDR1 SNHLY, CDR2 FYNNEI. Germline trimming cut 1 base from V and 7 bases from J; bases unmatched to any gene: 8. The length of the CDR3 is 15 residues. In the PCR, 60 Vbeta and 13 Jbeta primers were used. The table came from immunoSEQ multiplex PCR; TCRdb's copy has only in-frame clones and leaves some out. The table has tens of thousands of clones, 65% to 85% seen once. The V and J genes are TRBV2 and TRBJ2-7; 9 bases match TRBD1. Sequences were obtained from PBMCs. This sequence originates from a man aged 50 to 59 in good health and CMV-seronegative. In DNA, the CDR3 is TGTGCCAGCAGTGAAGTAACAGGGGGCTCGGGGGAGCAGTACTTC. Amino acids: CASSEVTGGSGEQYF.